This TCR beta chain was identified in a study of blood T cell repertoires in COVID-19. Study details: Both acute and convalescent COVID-19 samples were obtained from the United States, Italy and Spain. PBMCs, B-cell-depleted T cells, or T cells were the source of the cDNA or gDNA that made up the material.

Patients of the Seattle cohort, enrolled during active infection, were followed longitudinally. Original processing notes: Estimation of nucleated cell counts was performed using reference gene primer amplification. Using immunoSEQ multiplex PCR, the repertoire was profiled, and TCRdb retains in-frame clones only, with some absent. V and J calls and clone size follow that table, whereas D and trimming were derived from the DNA. Of tens of thousands of clones in the sample, 89% were seen once. CDR1 is MNHEY and CDR2 is SVGAGI in the germline V gene. The CDR3 is 13 residues long. The V gene end was trimmed by 5 bases and the J gene end by 7 bases; junction bases not matched to a gene: 4.

The sequence came from a man over 45 with COVID-19, enrolled during active disease. Source material: peripheral blood. The J gene is TRBJ1-5, the V gene TRBV6-5, with TRBD1 matching 8 bases. The CDR3 reads CASSIQGAQPQHF. As DNA, the CDR3 is TGTGCCAGCAGTATCCAGGGGGCGCAGCCCCAGCATTTT.